This T cell receptor (beta chain) came from a study of blood T cell repertoires in COVID-19. Study-wide context: Specimens from acute and convalescent COVID-19 originated in the United States, Italy and Spain.

This clone has just a few counts. The CDR3 runs 15 residues. V lost 0 bases, J lost 5 bases, and 1 base stayed unmatched. Germline V gives CDR1 MGHRA, CDR2 YSYEKL. Original handling: Estimates of nucleated cell counts were drawn from the amplification of reference gene primers. Data came from immunoSEQ multiplex PCR; TCRdb stores just in-frame clones and leaves some out. The V and J calls and clone size were taken over from that table, and D and trimming were inferred from the DNA. The sample records around 45,000 clones, 83% being singletons. V and J are TRBV4-1 and TRBJ1-5; 10 nucleotides match TRBD1. This receptor was obtained from a man older than 75 in a cohort sampled during active COVID-19. Sequenced input: peripheral blood. This CDR3 reads CASSQEGQGYQPQHF. DNA of the CDR3: TGCGCCAGCAGCCAAGAGGGACAGGGGTATCAGCCCCAGCATTTT.